The rows below give T cell receptor beta chains drawn from one sample of a study of Ad26.COV2.S vaccination and SARS-CoV-2 variants. Method: immunoSEQ multiplex PCR; TCRdb's copy keeps in-frame clones and lacks some. The repertoire consists of more than 400,000 clones, with over 80% occurring once and the leading ten covering about 1.7%. This specimen was peripheral blood, taken in a trial of Ad26.COV2.S vaccine versus placebo. The receptors shown here come from a person aged 18-65 years who received the Ad26.COV2.S COVID-19 vaccine or a placebo. The CDR3 runs from the conserved cysteine through the conserved F or W. The D gene is left open where the match is weak. Part of the rows lack a size; the others show once, few, many or a class for expanded clones.

>NA|14|TRBV6-2/TRBV6-3|TRBJ1-2|TRBD1
TGTGCCAGCAGTTTCGGGGGACAGAGATATGGCTACACCTTC
CASSFGGQRYGYTF
>NA|13|TRBV30|TRBJ1-6|NA
TGTGCCTGGAGGGGTGATTATAATTCATCCCTCCACTTT
CAWRGDYNSSLHF
>once|15|TRBV5-1|TRBJ2-2|NA
TGCGCCAGCAGCCGAGGGGACCTAAACACCGGGGAGCTGTTTTTT
CASSRGDLNTGELFF
>NA|15|TRBV7-9|TRBJ2-3|NA
TGTGCCAGCAGCTTAGCGGGGGCCAGCACAGATACGCAGTATTTT
CASSLAGASTDTQYF
>NA|15|TRBV19|TRBJ2-5|NA
TGTGCCAGTAACCCATACCCCGGGCGTGCGGAGACCCAGTACTTC
CASNPYPGRAETQYF
>NA|17|TRBV19|TRBJ2-1|NA
TGTGCCAGTAGTTGGGGGACGACTAGTCTTTCCTACAATGAGCAGTTCTTC
CASSWGTTSLSYNEQFF
>few|14|TRBV5-1|TRBJ1-4|TRBD1
TGCGCCAGCAGCTTGGGACAGGGGTTCGAAAAACTGTTTTTT
CASSLGQGFEKLFF
>NA|16|TRBV11-3|TRBJ2-1|NA
TGTGCCAGCAGCTTAGATTATGCCGTCCGACACAATGAGCAGTTCTTC
CASSLDYAVRHNEQFF
>NA|16|TRBV19|TRBJ2-1|TRBD2
TGTGCCAGTAGTATATCGGCTAGCGGGCCCTACAATGAGCAGTTCTTC
CASSISASGPYNEQFF
>NA|14|TRBV6-5|TRBJ1-2|TRBD1
TGTGCCAGCAGACTCGACAGGGGGCCTTATGGCTACACCTTC
CASRLDRGPYGYTF
>NA|15|TRBV27|TRBJ2-3|NA
TGTGCCAGCAGTTTATCGTGGACAGTCACAGATACGCAGTATTTT
CASSLSWTVTDTQYF
>NA|16|TRBV3-1/TRBV3-2|TRBJ1-5|NA
TGTGCCAGCAGCCAAGGAGGGGCCTATAGCAATCAGCCCCAGCATTTT
CASSQGGAYSNQPQHF
>NA|14|TRBV5-4|TRBJ1-6|NA
TGTGCCAGCAGCTTGGGGCAGGGTCTCTCACCCCTCCACTTT
CASSLGQGLSPLHF
>NA|14|TRBV5-4|TRBJ2-1|NA
TGTGCCAGCAGCTCAGTAGCGGATGCCAATGAGCAGTTCTTC
CASSSVADANEQFF
>NA|16|TRBV13|TRBJ1-2|TRBD1
TGTGCCAGCAGCTCACGAGGACAGGGGGCCGATGGTGGCTACACCTTC
CASSSRGQGADGGYTF
>NA|14|TRBV19|TRBJ2-1|TRBD2
TGTGCCACCACACATAGCGGGGCCTACAATGAGCAGTTCTTC
CATTHSGAYNEQFF
>NA|14|TRBV5-1|TRBJ1-1|NA
TGCGCCAGCAGCCAGGGGAGTTCGAACACTGAAGCTTTCTTT
CASSQGSSNTEAFF
>NA|15|TRBV5-1|TRBJ2-7|TRBD1
TGCGCCAGCAGCTTGAGAGGACAGGGTCTTTACGAGCAGTACTTC
CASSLRGQGLYEQYF
>NA|18|TRBV10-2|TRBJ2-1|NA
TGCGCCAGCAATTGGGGAGGGGGCGCGTCCGATCGGTTCCATGAGCAGTTCTTC
CASNWGGGASDRFHEQFF
>NA|15|TRBV19|TRBJ1-5|TRBD1
TGTGCCAGTAGTATCTGGGGACAGGGGGTTCAGCCCCAGCATTTT
CASSIWGQGVQPQHF
>NA|16|TRBV7-2|TRBJ1-6|NA
TGTGCCAGCAGCTTGGAGGGGTTTGACGGTAATTCACCCCTCCACTTT
CASSLEGFDGNSPLHF
>NA|14|TRBV28|TRBJ1-5|NA
TGTGCCAGCAGTTTTTTGCAGGCGACTTTGCCCCAGCATTTT
CASSFLQATLPQHF
>NA|15|TRBV5-1|TRBJ1-1|NA
TGCGCCAGCAGCTCTCTTGGGACTGCGAACACTGAAGCTTTCTTT
CASSSLGTANTEAFF
>NA|15|TRBV18|TRBJ2-5|TRBD1
TGTGCCAGCTCACCACGAACAGGGGAGTGGGAGACCCAGTACTTC
CASSPRTGEWETQYF
>NA|14|TRBV7-8|TRBJ2-7|TRBD2
TGTGCCAGCAGCTTAGTAGCGGGGGTCTACGAGCAGTACTTC
CASSLVAGVYEQYF
>once|16|TRBV5-8|TRBJ1-5|TRBD1
TGTGCCAGCAGCCGGGGACAGATGCCAAGCAATCAGCCCCAGCATTTT
CASSRGQMPSNQPQHF